Below, 26 T cell receptor beta chains from the same sample are listed, as sequenced in a study of blood T cell repertoires in COVID-19. This table comes from immunoSEQ multiplex PCR, and its TCRdb copy is limited to in-frame clones, with some not included. The table includes 95,000 to 150,000 clones, approximately 80% detected once. The sequenced sample was peripheral blood. Receptors were obtained from a woman in her 70s with acute or convalescent COVID-19.

The chain links TRBV4-3 to TRBJ1-1; TRBD1 is a possible D gene (6 bases). The CDR3 extends over 16 amino acids. V lost 4 bases and J lost 4, with 19 bases in between. Germline CDR1 reads LGHNA; CDR2 reads YSLEER. In DNA form, the CDR3 reads TGCGCCAGCAGCCTTGGGACACCTGGACTGGGCACTGAAGCTTTCTTT. Amino acid sequence: CASSLGTPGLGTEAFF.

The CDR3 sequence: CASSARQGQGYGYTF. The CDR3 DNA reads TGTGCCAGTAGTGCCCGACAGGGCCAAGGGTATGGCTACACCTTC. This chain connects TRBV19 to TRBJ1-2, with TRBD1 matching over 7 bases. This CDR3 has 15 residues. Trimming at V came to 5 bases and at J to 5 bases, leaving 11 bases not matched to a gene. The germline gives CDR1 LNHDA, CDR2 SQIVND (reference sequence).

The chain uses TRBV18 and TRBJ2-4; D might be TRBD2 (6 bases). The V end lost 3 bases, the J end lost 9 bases, and 15 bases lay between the germline ends. This CDR3 has 14 amino acids. CDR1 is KGHSH and CDR2 is LQKENI in the germline V gene. The CDR3 DNA reads as TGTGCCAGCTCACCCGGGAGTGAATGGGGCATTCAGTACTTC. As protein: CASSPGSEWGIQYF.

This clone showed up just once. The CDR3 DNA reads as TGTGCCAGCAGTGAAAGGGGGACTAGAGTGGATACGCAGTATTTT. It specifies CASSERGTRVDTQYF. The chain couples TRBV2 to TRBJ2-3; 8 bases match TRBD2. This CDR3 contains 15 residues. Looked up from germline, CDR1 is SNHLY and CDR2 is FYNNEI. V lost 2 bases, J lost 6 bases, and 7 bases stayed unmatched.

This clone was detected only a few times. This rearrangement joins TRBV10-2 to TRBJ1-2; 12 bases agree with TRBD1. V lost 6 bases and J lost 5; bases outside the gene matches: 4. Germline loops: CDR1 WSHSY, CDR2 SAAADI. The CDR3 covers 14 residues. CDR3 DNA sequence: TGCGCCAGCAGCGGGGACAGGGGGCTTTATGGCTACACCTTC. As protein: CASSGDRGLYGYTF.

The V call is TRBV11-3, the J call TRBJ1-2, with D possibly being TRBD1 (5 bases). CDR1 and CDR2 (germline): SGHNT, YENEEA. The CDR3 contains 12 residues. Trimming left V 5 bases short and J 7 bases short, with 11 bases between. The CDR3 nucleotides are TGTGCCAGCAGCGGCACAAGGGGTGGCTACACCTTC. It yields the protein CASSGTRGGYTF.

This chain uses TRBV27 with TRBJ1-2, with TRBD1 matching over 7 bases. The J segment lost 4 bases and the V segment lost 6 bases, leaving 8 bases of the junction unmatched. Germline V lookup: CDR1 MNHEY, CDR2 SMNVEV (reference sequence). The length of the CDR3 is 14 residues. The CDR3 DNA reads as TGTGCCAGCAGAGACTACAGGGGATTCTATGGCTACACCTTC. It is translated as CASRDYRGFYGYTF.

V is TRBV7-3 and J is TRBJ1-3; a weak D match, TRBD1 (5 bases). V lost 5 bases and J 1 base, leaving 12 bases between the germline ends. This CDR3 contains 15 residues. Germline V lookup: CDR1 SGHTA, CDR2 FQGTGA. This CDR3 is CASSPQGLSGNTIYF. For the CDR3, the DNA is TGTGCCAGCAGCCCCCAGGGTTTATCTGGAAACACCATATATTTT.

The CDR3 region is CASSPPRETQYF. CDR3 DNA sequence: TGTGCCAGCAGCCCCCCGCGGGAGACCCAGTACTTC. The chain couples TRBV3-1 (or the pseudogene TRBV3-2) to TRBJ2-5; the D is unclear. V was cut by 4 bases and J by 5 bases, with 8 bases left in between. The germline V gene encodes CDR1 LGHDT and CDR2 YNNKEL (reference sequence). The CDR3 loop spans 12 amino acids.

The rearrangement uses TRBV19 and TRBJ1-2; TRBD1 is a possible D gene (5 bases). V was shortened by 7 bases and J by 8 bases, with 17 bases between the two germline ends. This CDR3 contains 13 residues. Germline assignment: CDR1 LNHDA and CDR2 SQIVND (reference sequence). The CDR3 sequence is CASTHGGGRGYTF. The DNA of the CDR3 is TGTGCCAGTACCCATGGGGGGGGACGCGGCTACACCTTC.

The V and J genes are TRBV6-1 and TRBJ1-2; D remains unclear. CDR3 size: 13 residues. Germline V gives CDR1 MNHNS, CDR2 SASEGT. Trimming stripped 2 bases from V and 0 bases from J, with 4 bases between. The CDR3 protein is CASSEQANYGYTF. CDR3 DNA sequence: TGTGCCAGCAGTGAACAGGCTAACTATGGCTACACCTTC.

The V call is TRBV4-3, the J call TRBJ1-1; perhaps TRBD1 as D (6 bases). The CDR3 extends over 16 amino acids. V was cut by 3 bases and J by 1 base, with 15 bases left in between. The germline V gene encodes CDR1 LGHNA and CDR2 YSLEER. The CDR3 spells CASSQAYGGRNTEAFF. The DNA for the CDR3 is TGCGCCAGCAGCCAGGCCTATGGGGGCAGGAACACTGAAGCTTTCTTT.

The chain carries TRBV4-1 and TRBJ2-3; possibly TRBD1 for D (5 bases). Trimming removed 4 bases from V and 4 bases from J, with 18 bases in between. This CDR3 comprises 16 residues. The germline CDR1 and CDR2 sequences are MGHRA and YSYEKL. CDR3 residues: CASSPPPRDSPDTQYF. The CDR3 DNA is TGCGCCAGCAGCCCCCCTCCCAGGGATTCGCCAGATACGCAGTATTTT.

The genes are TRBV3-1 (or the pseudogene TRBV3-2) and TRBJ1-2, with TRBD1 matching over 8 bases. V lost 1 base and J lost 7; bases outside the gene matches: 11. Germline V gene sequence: CDR1 LGHDT, CDR2 YNNKEL (reference sequence). This CDR3 spans 16 amino acids. Written as DNA, the CDR3 is TGTGCCAGCAGCCAAGCGTATTCCAGGGGGCGAGGTGGCTACACCTTC. Translated, it gives CASSQAYSRGRGGYTF.

The rearrangement links TRBV7-2 to TRBJ1-2; possible D gene TRBD1, 6 bases. The CDR3 sequence is 15 residues long. V was trimmed by 1 base and J by 4 bases, leaving 13 bases between them. The germline V gene has CDR1 SGHTA and CDR2 FQGNSA. The CDR3 DNA follows: TGTGCCAGCAGCTTAGGGGATGGACAGACCTATGGCTACACCTTC. As protein: CASSLGDGQTYGYTF.

The chain recombines TRBV6-5 with TRBJ1-2; D unresolved. Germline V gene data show CDR1 as MNHEY and CDR2 as SVGAGI. Trimming removed 8 bases from V and 7 bases from J, with 14 bases in between. This CDR3 is 12 amino acids long. The CDR3 DNA reads TGTGCCAGCCGGTTCGGGTTAGGTGGCTACACCTTC. As protein: CASRFGLGGYTF.

This clone was detected a few times. V is TRBV27 and J is TRBJ1-6; D is unresolved. Germline CDR1 MNHEY, CDR2 SMNVEV (reference sequence). V was trimmed by 2 bases and J by 10 bases, leaving 18 bases between them. There are 16 residues in the CDR3. CDR3 bases: TGTGCCAGCAGTTTAAGGCGTCGGGAATTTCGGTCACCCCTCCACTTT. Protein: CASSLRRREFRSPLHF.

The rearrangement uses TRBV4-2 and TRBJ1-1, with D possibly TRBD1 on 6 matching bases. This CDR3 contains 14 residues. Trimming stripped 2 bases from V and 2 bases from J, with 9 bases between. The germline CDR1 and CDR2 sequences are LGHNA and YNFKEQ. The CDR3 coding sequence is TGTGCCAGCAGCCAAAGACAGGAAAACACTGAAGCTTTCTTT. Its translation: CASSQRQENTEAFF.

This clone came up once. This rearrangement joins TRBV19 to TRBJ2-2; D gene ambiguous. Germline loops: CDR1 LNHDA, CDR2 SQIVND (reference sequence). There are 11 residues in the CDR3. V lost 6 bases to trimming and J lost 7 bases, with 6 bases between them. This chain's CDR3 is CASRSNGELFF. The CDR3 nucleotides read TGTGCCAGTAGGAGCAACGGGGAGCTGTTTTTT.

The gene calls are TRBV7-2 and TRBJ1-1, with 7 positions matching TRBD1. J was trimmed by 0 bases and V by 3 bases; bases with no gene match: 4. This CDR3 comprises 15 residues. Per germline, CDR1 SGHTA and CDR2 FQGNSA. As DNA, the CDR3 is TGTGCCAGCAGCTTGTACAGGGGCGTGAACACTGAAGCTTTCTTT. It is translated as CASSLYRGVNTEAFF.

This rearrangement joins TRBV5-5 to TRBJ1-1, with TRBD1 matching 8 bases. This CDR3 contains 17 residues. The germline CDR1 and CDR2 sequences are SGHKS and YYEKEE (reference sequence). Trimming at V came to 4 bases and at J to 3 bases, leaving 14 bases not matched to a gene. This CDR3 is CASSGLGQGMRYTEAFF. CDR3 in DNA: TGTGCCAGCAGCGGATTAGGACAGGGTATGAGGTACACTGAAGCTTTCTTT.

The V call is TRBV7-9, the J call TRBJ2-3; tentatively, D is TRBD2 (6 bases). V gave up 5 bases and J gave up 2 bases, with 11 bases separating them. The CDR3 sequence is 14 residues long. Germline V gene sequence: CDR1 SEHNR, CDR2 FQNEAQ (reference sequence). The CDR3 DNA follows: TGTGCCAGCAGCCGGGACTCGTTCACAGATACGCAGTATTTT. Translating gives CASSRDSFTDTQYF.

CDR3 coding DNA: TGTGCCAGCAGCTTAGGCCTAGCGGAACAAGAGACCCAGTACTTC. It is translated as CASSLGLAEQETQYF. The genes are TRBV7-2 and TRBJ2-5, with 7 nucleotides matching TRBD2. CDR1 and CDR2 from the germline V gene are SGHTA and FQGNSA. J gave up 2 bases and V 1 base, and 4 bases lay outside the gene matches. This CDR3 is 15 amino acids long. The full variable domain, in which reference TRBV7-2 and TRBJ2-5 provide the parts outside the CDR3, is GAGVSQSPSNKVTEKGKDVELRCDPISGHTALYWYRQSLGQGLEFLIYFQGNSAPDKSGLPSDRFSAERTGGSVSTLTIQRTQQEDSAVYLCASSLGLAEQETQYFGPGTRLLVL.

The chain links TRBV3-1 (or the pseudogene TRBV3-2) to TRBJ1-2; 9 bases align to TRBD1. CDR3 length equals 14 residues. V shed 4 bases and J 4 bases; nucleotides not matched to a gene: 4. CDR1 LGHDT and CDR2 YNNKEL come from the germline V gene (reference sequence). The CDR3 DNA reads as TGTGCCAGCAGCCCCGGACAGGGGCCCTATGGCTACACCTTC. It encodes CASSPGQGPYGYTF.

This chain uses TRBV7-9 with TRBJ1-1, with a tentative D call TRBD1 (5 bases). The length of the CDR3 is 15 residues. V was trimmed by 5 bases and J by 0 bases, leaving 13 bases between them. Germline CDR1 SEHNR, CDR2 FQNEAQ (reference sequence). CDR3 DNA: TGTGCCAGCAGCCAGGGCCCCCTCATGAACACTGAAGCTTTCTTT. This sequence encodes CASSQGPLMNTEAFF.

This chain uses TRBV7-8 with TRBJ2-4; TRBD1 aligns across 9 bases. The V and J ends lost 5 bases and 3 bases, in that order; junction bases with no gene match: 11. The CDR3 extends over 17 amino acids. Per the germline V gene, CDR1 is SGHVS and CDR2 is FQNEAQ. CDR3 protein: CASSHTDRGIGKNIQYF. In nucleotides, the CDR3 is TGTGCCAGCAGCCATACAGACAGGGGGATTGGCAAAAACATTCAGTACTTC.